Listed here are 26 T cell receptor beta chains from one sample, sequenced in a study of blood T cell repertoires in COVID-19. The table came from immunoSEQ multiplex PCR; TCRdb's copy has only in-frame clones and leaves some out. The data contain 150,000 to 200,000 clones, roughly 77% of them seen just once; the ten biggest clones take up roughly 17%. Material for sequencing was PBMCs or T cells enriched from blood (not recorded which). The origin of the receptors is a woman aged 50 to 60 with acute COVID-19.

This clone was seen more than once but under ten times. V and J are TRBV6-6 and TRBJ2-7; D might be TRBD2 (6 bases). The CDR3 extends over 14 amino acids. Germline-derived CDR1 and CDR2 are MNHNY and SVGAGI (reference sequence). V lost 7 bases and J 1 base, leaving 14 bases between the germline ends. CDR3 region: CASISGQQSYEQYV. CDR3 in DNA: TGTGCCAGCATCAGCGGGCAACAATCCTACGAGCAGTACGTC.

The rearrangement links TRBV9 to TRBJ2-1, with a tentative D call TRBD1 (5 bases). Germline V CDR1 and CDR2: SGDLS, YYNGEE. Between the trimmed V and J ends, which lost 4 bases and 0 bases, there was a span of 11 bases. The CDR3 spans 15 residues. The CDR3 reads CASSSETASYNEQFF. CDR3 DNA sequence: TGTGCCAGCAGCTCTGAGACAGCCTCCTACAATGAGCAGTTCTTC.

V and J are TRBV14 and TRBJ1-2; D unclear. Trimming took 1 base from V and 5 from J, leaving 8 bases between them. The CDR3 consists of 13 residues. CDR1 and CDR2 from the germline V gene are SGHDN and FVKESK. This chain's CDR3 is CASSQVAGYGYTF. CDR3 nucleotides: TGTGCCAGCAGCCAAGTGGCGGGGTATGGCTACACCTTC.

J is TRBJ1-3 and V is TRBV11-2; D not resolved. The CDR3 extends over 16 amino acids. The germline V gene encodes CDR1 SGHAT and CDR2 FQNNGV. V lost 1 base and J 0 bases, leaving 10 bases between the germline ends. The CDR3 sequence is CASSLGQANSGNTIYF. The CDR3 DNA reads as TGTGCCAGCAGCTTAGGGCAGGCCAACTCTGGAAACACCATATATTTT.

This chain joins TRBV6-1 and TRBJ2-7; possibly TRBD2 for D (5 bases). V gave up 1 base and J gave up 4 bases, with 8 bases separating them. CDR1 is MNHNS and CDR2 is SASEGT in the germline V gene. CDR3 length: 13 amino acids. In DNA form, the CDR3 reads TGTGCCAGCAGTGAAGTAGGCGGGTACGAGCAGTACGTC. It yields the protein CASSEVGGYEQYV.

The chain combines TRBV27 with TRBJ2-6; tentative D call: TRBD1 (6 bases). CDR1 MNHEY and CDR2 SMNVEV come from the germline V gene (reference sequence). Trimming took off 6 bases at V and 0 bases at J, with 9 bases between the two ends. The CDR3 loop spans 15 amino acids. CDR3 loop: CASRMTGSGANVLTF. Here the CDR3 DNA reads TGTGCCAGCAGAATGACAGGCTCTGGGGCCAACGTCCTGACTTTC.

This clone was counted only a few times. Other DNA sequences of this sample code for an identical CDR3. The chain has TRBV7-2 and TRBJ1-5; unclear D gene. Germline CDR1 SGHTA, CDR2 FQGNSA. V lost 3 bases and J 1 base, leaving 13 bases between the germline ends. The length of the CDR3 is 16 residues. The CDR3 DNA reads TGTGCCAGCAGCTTGGTGGCAGGTGGGAGCAATCAGCCCCAGCATTTT. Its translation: CASSLVAGGSNQPQHF.

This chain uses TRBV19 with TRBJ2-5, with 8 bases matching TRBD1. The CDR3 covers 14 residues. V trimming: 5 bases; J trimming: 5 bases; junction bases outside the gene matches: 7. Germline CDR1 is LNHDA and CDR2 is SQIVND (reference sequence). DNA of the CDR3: TGTGCCAGTAGTTCCCGGACAGGGAGGGAGACCCAGTACTTC. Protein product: CASSSRTGRETQYF.

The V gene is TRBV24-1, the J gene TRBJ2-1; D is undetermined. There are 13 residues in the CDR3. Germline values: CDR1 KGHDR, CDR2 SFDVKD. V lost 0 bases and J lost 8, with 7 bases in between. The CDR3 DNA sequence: TGTGCCACCAGTGATTTGATCTCTCATGAGCAGTTCTTC. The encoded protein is CATSDLISHEQFF.

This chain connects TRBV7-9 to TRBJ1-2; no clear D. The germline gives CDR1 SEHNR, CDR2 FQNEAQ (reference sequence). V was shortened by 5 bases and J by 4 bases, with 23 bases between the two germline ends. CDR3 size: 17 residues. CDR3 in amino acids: CASSPIRTRGVSYGYTF. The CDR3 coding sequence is TGTGCCAGCAGCCCTATTAGAACTCGGGGAGTCTCCTATGGCTACACCTTC. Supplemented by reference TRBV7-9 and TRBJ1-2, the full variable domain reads DTGVSQNPRHKITKRGQNVTFRCDPISEHNRLYWYRQTLGQGPEFLTYFQNEAQLEKSRLLSDRFSAERPKGSFSTLEIQRTEQGDSAMYLCASSPIRTRGVSYGYTFGSGTRLTVV.

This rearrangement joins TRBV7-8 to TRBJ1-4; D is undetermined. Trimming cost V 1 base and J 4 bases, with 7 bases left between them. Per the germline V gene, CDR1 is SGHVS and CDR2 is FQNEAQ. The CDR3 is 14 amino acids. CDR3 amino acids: CASSLGSVNEKLFF. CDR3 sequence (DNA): TGTGCCAGCAGCTTAGGATCGGTTAATGAAAAACTGTTTTTT.

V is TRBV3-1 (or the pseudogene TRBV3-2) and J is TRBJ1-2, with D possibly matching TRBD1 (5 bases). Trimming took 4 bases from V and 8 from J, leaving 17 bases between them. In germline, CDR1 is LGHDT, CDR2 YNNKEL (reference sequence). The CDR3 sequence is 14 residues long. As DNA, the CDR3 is TGTGCCAGCAGCCTCCTGGGGGGTCCTTCAGGCTACACCTTC. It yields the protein CASSLLGGPSGYTF.

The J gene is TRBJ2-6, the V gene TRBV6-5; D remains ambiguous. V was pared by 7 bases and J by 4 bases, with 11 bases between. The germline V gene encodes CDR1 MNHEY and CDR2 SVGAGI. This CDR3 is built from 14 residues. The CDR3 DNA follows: TGTGCCAGCAACCGTGGGCCGGGGGCCAACGTCCTGACTTTC. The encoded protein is CASNRGPGANVLTF.

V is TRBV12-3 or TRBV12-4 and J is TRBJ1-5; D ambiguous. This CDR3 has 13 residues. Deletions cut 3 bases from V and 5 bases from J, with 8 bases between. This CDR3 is CASSLQLDQPQHF. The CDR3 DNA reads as TGTGCCAGCAGTTTGCAACTCGATCAGCCCCAGCATTTT.

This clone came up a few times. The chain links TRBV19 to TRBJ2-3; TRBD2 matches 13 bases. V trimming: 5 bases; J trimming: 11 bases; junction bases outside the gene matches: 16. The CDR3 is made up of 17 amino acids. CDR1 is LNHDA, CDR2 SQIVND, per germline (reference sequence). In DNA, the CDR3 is TGTGCCAGTAGTCTAGCCGGGACTAGCGGGGCCCGAGGGGAGCAGTATTTT. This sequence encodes CASSLAGTSGARGEQYF.

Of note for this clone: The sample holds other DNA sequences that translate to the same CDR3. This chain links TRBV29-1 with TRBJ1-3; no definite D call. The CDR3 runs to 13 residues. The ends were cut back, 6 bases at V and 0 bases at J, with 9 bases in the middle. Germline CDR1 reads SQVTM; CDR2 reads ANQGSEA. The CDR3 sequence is CSVQRGSGNTIYF. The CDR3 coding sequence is TGCAGCGTCCAGCGAGGCTCTGGAAACACCATATATTTT.

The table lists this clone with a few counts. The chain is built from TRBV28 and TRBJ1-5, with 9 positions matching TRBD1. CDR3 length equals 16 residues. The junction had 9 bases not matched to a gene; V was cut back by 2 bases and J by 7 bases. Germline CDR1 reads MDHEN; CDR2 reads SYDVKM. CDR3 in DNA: TGTGCCAGCAGTTTAGGTAACAGGGGGCTAGGACAGCCCCAGCATTTT. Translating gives CASSLGNRGLGQPQHF.

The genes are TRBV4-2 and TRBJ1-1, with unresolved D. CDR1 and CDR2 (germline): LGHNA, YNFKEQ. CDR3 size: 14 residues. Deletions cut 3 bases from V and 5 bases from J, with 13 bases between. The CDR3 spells CASSHLQLPTEAFF. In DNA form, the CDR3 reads TGTGCCAGCAGCCATTTACAGTTACCGACTGAAGCTTTCTTT.

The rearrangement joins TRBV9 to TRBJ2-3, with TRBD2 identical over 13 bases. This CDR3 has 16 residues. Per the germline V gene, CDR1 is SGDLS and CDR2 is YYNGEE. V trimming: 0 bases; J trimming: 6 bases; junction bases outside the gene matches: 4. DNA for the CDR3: TGTGCCAGCAGCGTAGGACTAGCGGGGGGTTTTGATACGCAGTATTTT. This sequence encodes CASSVGLAGGFDTQYF.

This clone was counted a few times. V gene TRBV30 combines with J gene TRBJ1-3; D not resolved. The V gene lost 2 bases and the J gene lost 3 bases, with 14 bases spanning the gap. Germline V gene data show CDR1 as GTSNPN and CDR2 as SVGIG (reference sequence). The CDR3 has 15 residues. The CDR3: CAWSSPGMLGNTIYF. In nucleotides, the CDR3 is TGTGCCTGGAGTTCCCCGGGAATGCTTGGAAACACCATATATTTT.

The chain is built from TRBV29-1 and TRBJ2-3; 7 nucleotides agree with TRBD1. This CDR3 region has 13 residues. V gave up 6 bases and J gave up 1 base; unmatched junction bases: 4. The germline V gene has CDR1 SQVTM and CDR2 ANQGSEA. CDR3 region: CSVDGQGTDTQYF. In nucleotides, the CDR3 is TGCAGCGTCGATGGACAGGGCACAGATACGCAGTATTTT.

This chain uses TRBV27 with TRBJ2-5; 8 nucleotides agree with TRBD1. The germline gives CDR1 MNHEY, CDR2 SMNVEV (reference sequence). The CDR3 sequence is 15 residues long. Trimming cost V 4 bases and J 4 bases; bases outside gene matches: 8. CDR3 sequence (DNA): TGTGCCAGCAGTTGGAAGCAGGGGGCGAGAGAGACCCAGTACTTC. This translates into CASSWKQGARETQYF.

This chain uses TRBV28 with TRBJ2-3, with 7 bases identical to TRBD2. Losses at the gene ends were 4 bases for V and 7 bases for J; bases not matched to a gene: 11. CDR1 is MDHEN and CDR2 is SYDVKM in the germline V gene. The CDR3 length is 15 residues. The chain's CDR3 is CASSWEGGGTNTQYF. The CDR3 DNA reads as TGTGCCAGCAGTTGGGAGGGCGGGGGAACAAATACGCAGTATTTT.

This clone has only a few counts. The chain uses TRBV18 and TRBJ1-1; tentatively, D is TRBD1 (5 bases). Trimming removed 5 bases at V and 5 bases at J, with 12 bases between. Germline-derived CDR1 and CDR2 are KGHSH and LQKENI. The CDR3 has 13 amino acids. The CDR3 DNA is TGTGCCAGCTCATCGGGGGGGGTAACTGAAGCTTTCTTT. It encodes CASSSGGVTEAFF. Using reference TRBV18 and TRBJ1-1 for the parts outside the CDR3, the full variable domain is NAGVMQNPRHLVRRRGQEARLRCSPMKGHSHVYWYRQLPEEGLKFMVYLQKENIIDESGMPKERFSAEFPKEGPSILRIQQVVRGDSAAYFCASSSGGVTEAFFGQGTRLTVV.

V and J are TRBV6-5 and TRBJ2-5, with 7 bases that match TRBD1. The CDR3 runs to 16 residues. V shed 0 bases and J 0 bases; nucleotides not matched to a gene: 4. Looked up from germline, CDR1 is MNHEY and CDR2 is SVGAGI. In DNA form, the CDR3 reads TGTGCCAGCAGTTACTCGGGACAGAAAAACCAAGAGACCCAGTACTTC. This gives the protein CASSYSGQKNQETQYF.

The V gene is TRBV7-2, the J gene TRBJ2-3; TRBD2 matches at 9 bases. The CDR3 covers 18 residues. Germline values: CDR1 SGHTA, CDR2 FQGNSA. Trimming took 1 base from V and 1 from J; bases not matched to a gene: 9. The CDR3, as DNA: TGTGCCAGCAGCTTAGGGGCGGGGGGGTTTTATGGCACAGATACGCAGTATTTT. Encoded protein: CASSLGAGGFYGTDTQYF.